The present entry profiles one T cell receptor beta chain with its context. TCRdb's copy holds only in-frame clones and misses some; the assay was immunoSEQ multiplex PCR. The table includes about 39,000 clones, about four fifths detected once. These data originate in a study of blood T cell repertoires in COVID-19. Overall study context: Sources were T cells, B-cell-depleted T cells, or PBMCs; the material itself was cDNA or gDNA.

The germline gives CDR1 MDHEN, CDR2 SYDVKM. The CDR3 spans 16 residues. Germline trimming cut 7 bases from V and 2 bases from J; bases unmatched to any gene: 10. The sequenced sample was peripheral blood. This chain connects TRBV28 to TRBJ2-3, with TRBD2 matching 9 bases. This TCR was recovered from a man in his sixties in a cohort sampled during active COVID-19. CDR3 in DNA: TGTGCCAGCATCCCTGGGACTAGCCGTACCACAGATACGCAGTATTTT. Its translation: CASIPGTSRTTDTQYF.